This T cell receptor (beta chain) was found in a study of blood T cell repertoires in COVID-19. The overall study: From T cells, B-cell-depleted T cells, or PBMCs came the material, which was cDNA or gDNA.

Method: immunoSEQ multiplex PCR; TCRdb's copy keeps in-frame clones and lacks some. The table includes about 250,000 clones, roughly 81% detected once. Enrollees, about 18 to 89 years old, lived in about two dozen US areas. Grouping used clinical history reported by participants in a survey and questionnaire. Someone with COVID-19 had been met by exposed participants within 2 weeks before study entry. The CDR3 contains 13 residues. CDR1 KGHSH and CDR2 LQKENI come from the germline V gene. V gave up 1 base and J gave up 4 bases, with 4 bases separating them. The material sequenced was PBMCs or T cells enriched from blood (not recorded which). The chain joins TRBV18 to TRBJ1-4; no firm D call. The origin of this receptor is a woman aged 45-65 years who had been exposed to COVID-19. In DNA form, the CDR3 reads TGTGCCAGCTCACCACAGCGTAATGAAAAACTGTTTTTT. It is translated as CASSPQRNEKLFF.